Listed below are T cell receptor beta chains from one sample, sequenced in a study of early T cells in non-severe SARS-CoV-2 infection. TCRdb recomputed calls from the 5' RACE reads with MiXCR, one row per CDR3 protein. In the table there are roughly 26,000 distinct CDR3 sequences, roughly 5.3% of which are singletons. Sequencing was performed on whole blood. The source of these receptors is an adult who was a healthcare worker with PCR-confirmed SARS-CoV-2 infection or an uninfected control (not recorded which). The CDR3 runs from the conserved cysteine through the conserved F or W. D genes are given only for firm matches. Only some rows state a clone size, as once, few, many or a class for expanded clones.

D	size	V	J	DNA	CDR3
-	many	TRBV11-2	TRBJ2-7	TGTGCCAGCAGCTTAGAAAACAGGAAGCAGTACTTC	CASSLENRKQYF
-	-	TRBV6-5	TRBJ2-3	TGTGCCAGCAGTTATGAGGGATGGGGCACAGATACGCAGTATTTT	CASSYEGWGTDTQYF
TRBD2	many	TRBV19	TRBJ2-1	TGTGCCAGTAGTAAAAGCGGGGGACCTTACAATGAGCAGTTCTTC	CASSKSGGPYNEQFF
-	few	TRBV12-3/TRBV12-4	TRBJ2-3	TGTGCCAGCAGCCACCAGCCAGATACGCAGTATTTT	CASSHQPDTQYF
-	many	TRBV4-2	TRBJ2-7	TGTGCCAGCAGCGTGGGACAAGTCGACGCGTACGAGCAGTACTTC	CASSVGQVDAYEQYF
-	many	TRBV5-1	TRBJ2-7	TGCGCCAGCAGCTTGGGACAGGCATCCTACGAGCAGTACTTC	CASSLGQASYEQYF
-	-	TRBV6-5	TRBJ1-3	TGTGCCAGCAGTGACAGTTCTGGAAACACCATATATTTT	CASSDSSGNTIYF
-	-	TRBV2	TRBJ2-7	TGTGCCAGCAGTGAACGGCAGAGCTCCTACGAGCAGTACTTC	CASSERQSSYEQYF
-	many	TRBV6-2/TRBV6-3	TRBJ1-1	TGTGCCAGCAGTTACTCGACCCCAAGTCAACAAGCTTTCTTT	CASSYSTPSQQAFF
-	many	TRBV2	TRBJ1-1	TGTGCCAGCAGGATGCAACCGGCAGGTGAAGCTTTCTTT	CASRMQPAGEAFF
TRBD2	medium-sized	TRBV6-6	TRBJ2-5	TGTGCCAGCAGTTACGTAAGGACTAGCGGAGGCGAGACCCAGTACTTC	CASSYVRTSGGETQYF
-	many	TRBV19	TRBJ1-2	TGTGCCACTCACCCTGAGGGGGGAGGCTATGGCTACACCTTC	CATHPEGGGYGYTF
-	many	TRBV30	TRBJ1-5	TGTGCCTGGGGCTCGGGGGCTGGCAATCAGCCCCAGCATTTT	CAWGSGAGNQPQHF
-	many	TRBV5-4	TRBJ2-5	TGTGCCAGCAGCTTGGGGTCCTCCGAGACCCAGTACTTC	CASSLGSSETQYF
TRBD1	many	TRBV7-7	TRBJ2-3	TGTGCCAGCAGCGCGGGACAGGGAAGATCAGATACGCAGTATTTT	CASSAGQGRSDTQYF
TRBD1	-	TRBV6-5	TRBJ2-7	TGTGCCAGCAGTACAGGGGGCTCCTACGAGCAGTACTTC	CASSTGGSYEQYF
-	-	TRBV30	TRBJ2-4	TGTGCCTGGAGGCGGCAGGGGAAGGGAGCCAAAAACATTCAGTACTTC	CAWRRQGKGAKNIQYF
TRBD1	-	TRBV12-3/TRBV12-4	TRBJ1-4	TGTGCCAGCAGAACCGGGACAGGGAAGGGAAATGAAAAACTGTTTTTT	CASRTGTGKGNEKLFF
-	many	TRBV6-2/TRBV6-3	TRBJ1-6	TGTGCCAGCTACCGTGGAGCAGTGTATAATTCACCCCTCCACTTT	CASYRGAVYNSPLHF
TRBD1	many	TRBV5-8	TRBJ2-6	TGTGCCAGCAGCCTAGGAAAGGGACAGGGGAGCAATGGGGCCAACGTCCTGACTTTC	CASSLGKGQGSNGANVLTF
-	-	TRBV5-4	TRBJ2-3	TGTGCCAGCAGCCCTAGGGGACATTCTAGCACAGATACGCAGTATTTT	CASSPRGHSSTDTQYF
-	few	TRBV29-1	TRBJ2-7	TGCAGCGTTGACGGGGGGCAGGGCGCCTACGAGCAGTACTTC	CSVDGGQGAYEQYF
-	medium-sized	TRBV11-2	TRBJ2-1	TGTGCCAGCAGCCCACTAGCTACCCCCCTAGGGCAGTTCTTC	CASSPLATPLGQFF
TRBD2	many	TRBV6-5	TRBJ2-3	TGTGCCAGCAGTCGACGGACTAGCGGGGATACGCAGTATTTT	CASSRRTSGDTQYF
-	many	TRBV6-5	TRBJ2-7	TGTGCCAGCAGTTCCAACGACCCGGGCGCGGTCCTGTCCGAGCAGTACTTC	CASSSNDPGAVLSEQYF